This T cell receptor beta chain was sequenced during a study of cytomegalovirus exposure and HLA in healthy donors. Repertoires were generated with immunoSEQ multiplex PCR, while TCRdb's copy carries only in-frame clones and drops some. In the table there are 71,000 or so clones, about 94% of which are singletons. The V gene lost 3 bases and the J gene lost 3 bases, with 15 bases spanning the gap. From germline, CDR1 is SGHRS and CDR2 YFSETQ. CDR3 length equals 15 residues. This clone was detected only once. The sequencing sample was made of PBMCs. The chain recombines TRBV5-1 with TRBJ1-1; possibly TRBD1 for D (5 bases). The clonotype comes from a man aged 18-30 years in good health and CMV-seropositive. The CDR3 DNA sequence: TGCGCCAGCAGCTGGAGGGGAAGGTTGGACACTGAAGCTTTCTTT. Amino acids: CASSWRGRLDTEAFF.